These 15 T cell receptor beta chains share one sample of origin, sequenced in a study of T cells in Graves' hyperthyroidism and ophthalmopathy. What was amplified from RNA transcripts were TCR beta CDR3 regions. First-round RT-PCR of the TCR CDR3 relied on the HTBI primer set. TCRdb recomputed calls from the multiplex PCR reads with MiXCR, one row per CDR3 protein. This sample has roughly 800,000 distinct CDR3 sequences, with around 38% found just once. The specimen sequenced was blood. The receptors stem from a man in his late teens or twenties with Graves' hyperthyroidism.

V gene TRBV20-1 combines with J gene TRBJ2-7, with D unresolved. Germline-derived CDR1 and CDR2 are DFQATT and SNEGSKA (reference sequence). Trimming took 3 bases from V and 0 from J, leaving 9 bases between them. The CDR3 runs 13 residues. CDR3: CSARGIDSYEQYF. The CDR3 coding sequence is TGCAGTGCTAGGGGGATAGACTCCTACGAGCAGTACTTC.

Of note for this clonotype: Because it lacks the conserved phenylalanine or tryptophan at the end, this CDR3 is likely a read error. The genes are TRBV7-6 and TRBJ2-7; D call uncertain. Trimming took 3 bases from V and 1 from J, leaving 10 bases between them. The length of the CDR3 is 14 residues. Germline-derived CDR1 and CDR2 are SGHVS and FNYEAQ. The CDR3 reads CASSLVGPSYEQYL. The CDR3, as DNA: TGTGCCAGCAGCTTGGTGGGTCCTTCCTACGAGCAGTACCTC.

The chain links TRBV2 to TRBJ1-3; 10 bases match TRBD1. The CDR3 loop spans 16 amino acids. V trimming: 10 bases; J trimming: 0 bases; junction bases outside the gene matches: 9. Germline V gene data show CDR1 as SNHLY and CDR2 as FYNNEI. CDR3 DNA: TGTGCCACCGCCTCGACAGGGGGCCACTCTGGAAACACCATATATTTT. As protein: CATASTGGHSGNTIYF.

This clonotype has only a few counts. The chain recombines TRBV7-9 with TRBJ2-7; 9 positions agree with TRBD2. V dropped 5 bases and J dropped 4; count of bases not matched to a gene: 9. Germline CDR1 reads SEHNR; CDR2 reads FQNEAQ (reference sequence). This CDR3 has 15 amino acids. This CDR3 is CASSPSSGEPYEQYF. The CDR3 DNA reads TGTGCCAGCAGCCCTTCTAGCGGGGAGCCTTACGAGCAGTACTTC.

The chain is built from TRBV19 and TRBJ1-2; perhaps TRBD1 as D (5 bases). This CDR3 comprises 16 residues. Germline V CDR1 and CDR2: LNHDA, SQIVND (reference sequence). With 3 bases removed from V and 5 bases from J, the gap between germline ends came to 19 bases. The DNA for the CDR3 is TGTGCCAGTAGTATGACGGGGCAGACTCGTGGATATGGCTACACCTTC. Translation: CASSMTGQTRGYGYTF.

This clonotype was detected many times. The chain uses TRBV7-8 and TRBJ2-7; 9 bases match TRBD1. The V gene end was trimmed by 5 bases and the J gene end by 6 bases; junction bases not matched to a gene: 5. The CDR3 is 13 residues long. Germline CDR1 and CDR2: SGHVS and FQNEAQ. For the CDR3, the DNA is TGTGCCAGCAGCATCGACAGGGGGGGCGAGCAGTACTTC. Translated, it gives CASSIDRGGEQYF. The full variable domain, rest sourced from reference TRBV7-8 and TRBJ2-7, is GAGVSQSPRYKVAKRGQDVALRCDPISGHVSLFWYQQALGQGPEFLTYFQNEAQLDKSGLPSDRFFAERPEGSVSTLKIQRTQQEDSAVYLCASSIDRGGEQYFGPGTRLTVT.

The CDR3 loop is CASGGVSGLAQETQYF. The CDR3 bases are TGTGCCAGCGGGGGGGTTTCCGGATTGGCCCAAGAGACCCAGTACTTC. The J gene is TRBJ2-5, the V gene TRBV7-8, with 7 bases lining up with TRBD2. Trimming at V came to 8 bases and at J to 1 base, leaving 13 bases not matched to a gene. Germline values: CDR1 SGHVS, CDR2 FQNEAQ. This CDR3 spans 16 amino acids.

The CDR3 DNA sequence: TGCGCCAGCAGCCAAGTCGGCCAGGCTAGGGAAAAACTGTTTTTT. It yields the protein CASSQVGQAREKLFF. V usage is TRBV4-1 and J usage is TRBJ1-4; D unclear. Trimming pared 1 base from V and 8 bases from J, leaving 14 bases between. Germline V CDR1 and CDR2: MGHRA, YSYEKL. The CDR3 is made up of 15 amino acids.

This clonotype was found a few times. The genes are TRBV11-2 and TRBJ2-5, with 8 nucleotides matching TRBD2. The germline gives CDR1 SGHAT, CDR2 FQNNGV. The length of the CDR3 is 14 residues. Trimming took 6 bases from V and 5 from J; bases not matched to a gene: 8. Here the CDR3 DNA reads TGTGCCAGCAGGCAGCGGGAGAGCGGGGAGACCCAGTACTTC. Residues: CASRQRESGETQYF.

This clonotype occurred many times. The V call is TRBV24-1, the J call TRBJ2-2, with no clear D. With 5 bases removed from V and 6 bases from J, the gap between germline ends came to 3 bases. This CDR3 comprises 11 residues. Germline V gives CDR1 KGHDR, CDR2 SFDVKD. For the CDR3, the DNA is TGTGCCACCAGTGGAGCCGGGGAGCTGTTTTTT. It is translated as CATSGAGELFF.

V is TRBV6-5 and J is TRBJ1-1, with 9 bases identical to TRBD1. The CDR3 extends over 13 amino acids. Germline CDR1 MNHEY, CDR2 SVGAGI. With V trimmed by 4 bases and J by 11 bases, 8 bases remained unmatched. CDR3 residues: CASSFLGQGFAFF. The CDR3 DNA reads as TGTGCCAGCAGTTTCCTGGGACAGGGTTTTGCTTTCTTT.

This clonotype turned up a few times. The genes are TRBV7-2 and TRBJ1-4; D call uncertain. The CDR3 consists of 14 residues. V gave up 4 bases and J gave up 3 bases, with 9 bases separating them. CDR1 SGHTA and CDR2 FQGNSA come from the germline V gene. The CDR3 protein is CASSSSRANEKLFF. The DNA of the CDR3 is TGTGCCAGCAGCTCCTCTCGGGCTAATGAAAAACTGTTTTTT.

The rearrangement links TRBV25-1 to TRBJ2-5; 9 bases agree with TRBD1. With V trimmed by 3 bases and J by 1 base, 0 bases remained unmatched. The V gene's germline CDR1 is MGHDK and CDR2 SYGVNS. There are 14 residues in the CDR3. The CDR3 DNA sequence: TGTGCCAGCAGTGAGACAGGGGGCCAAGAGACCCAGTACTTC. This sequence encodes CASSETGGQETQYF.

This clonotype was recorded at least ten times. The chain couples TRBV10-3 to TRBJ2-5; the D call may be TRBD1 or TRBD2 (6 bases each). Germline CDR1 reads ENHRY; CDR2 reads SYGVKD. There are 16 residues in the CDR3. Trimming took 6 bases from V and 14 from J, leaving 31 bases between them. In nucleotides, the CDR3 is TGTGCCATCAGGACCACCACTTCGACAGGAGGGAAGGGGTTTTACTTC. This translates into CAIRTTTSTGGKGFYF.

The gene calls are TRBV4-1 and TRBJ1-2; 7 bases are a match to TRBD1. Unmatched junction bases numbered 7, after V lost 2 bases and J lost 4 bases. Per germline, CDR1 MGHRA and CDR2 YSYEKL. This CDR3 region has 15 residues. CDR3 amino acids: CASSQLQTGVYGYTF. The CDR3 bases are TGCGCCAGCAGCCAACTACAAACAGGGGTCTATGGCTACACCTTC.